This passage covers 16 T cell receptor beta chains from one sample sequenced in a study of neoadjuvant anti-PD-1 for oral cavity cancer. Libraries were prepared by immunoSEQ multiplex PCR; TCRdb keeps only in-frame clonotypes and omits some of them. The table includes tens of thousands of clones, around a quarter detected once. Time point here: after neoadjuvant nivolumab, at surgical resection. The sample here was tumor tissue, taken after nivolumab (anti-PD-1) treatment. The receptors derive from a person aged 35-79 years with oral cavity squamous cell carcinoma.

The genes are TRBV6-1 and TRBJ2-7, with 8 bases aligning to TRBD1. The CDR3 sequence is 14 residues long. Germline assignment: CDR1 MNHNS and CDR2 SASEGT. V gave up 7 bases and J gave up 0 bases; unmatched junction bases: 5. The CDR3 nucleotides are TGTGCCAGCAAGCCGGGACAGGCCTCCTACGAGCAGTACTTC. It is translated as CASKPGQASYEQYF.

CDR3 bases: TGCGCCAGCAGCCAAGTGGTAGGTCAGCCCCAGCATTTT. It is translated as CASSQVVGQPQHF. The rearrangement joins TRBV4-1 to TRBJ1-5; no clear D gene. The CDR3 sequence is 13 residues long. The germline gives CDR1 MGHRA, CDR2 YSYEKL. Trimming left V 1 base short and J 6 bases short, with 7 bases between.

This clone was found a few times. CDR3: CASSIRGMVWEDEQFF. The CDR3 DNA reads TGTGCCAGTAGTATAAGAGGGATGGTGTGGGAGGATGAGCAGTTCTTC. This chain joins TRBV19 and TRBJ2-1, with a weak D call TRBD2 (6 bases). There are 16 residues in the CDR3. Trimming pared 2 bases from V and 8 bases from J, leaving 19 bases between. Germline CDR1 reads LNHDA; CDR2 reads SQIVND (reference sequence).

This clone was recorded a few times. This sequence joins TRBV25-1 and TRBJ1-2; 9 bases are a match to TRBD1. The germline V gene encodes CDR1 MGHDK and CDR2 SYGVNS. This CDR3 is built from 14 residues. V lost 4 bases and J lost 3; bases outside the gene matches: 3. The CDR3 reads CASSAGTGHYGYTF. DNA for the CDR3: TGTGCCAGCAGTGCCGGGACAGGGCACTATGGCTACACCTTC.

The genes are TRBV6-6 and TRBJ2-3; 10 nucleotides match TRBD1. With 6 bases clipped from V and 6 bases from J, the junction kept 3 bases outside the gene matches. This CDR3 contains 13 residues. Germline lookup yields CDR1 MNHNY and CDR2 SVGAGI (reference sequence). The CDR3 is CASRTGGADTQYF. For the CDR3, the DNA is TGTGCCAGCAGGACAGGGGGCGCGGATACGCAGTATTTT.

This clone was counted ten times or more. The chain combines TRBV5-1 with TRBJ2-7; TRBD1 aligns across 10 bases. Per germline, CDR1 SGHRS and CDR2 YFSETQ. The CDR3 is made up of 17 amino acids. The J segment lost 5 bases and the V segment lost 3 bases, leaving 14 bases of the junction unmatched. The CDR3 region has the DNA TGCGCCAGCAGCTCGGTCCCATCGGGACAGGGGTTCAACGAGCAGTACTTC. Translating gives CASSSVPSGQGFNEQYF.

This clone was detected only a few times. V and J are TRBV11-2 and TRBJ2-1; TRBD2 aligns across 10 bases. V dropped 4 bases and J dropped 5; count of bases not matched to a gene: 5. The CDR3 totals 15 residues. Germline V lookup: CDR1 SGHAT, CDR2 FQNNGV. CDR3 nucleotide sequence: TGTGCCAGCAGCTCCAGGACTAGCGGCAACAATGAGCAGTTCTTC. Protein product: CASSSRTSGNNEQFF.

This clone appeared many times. The gene calls are TRBV28 and TRBJ1-1; 7 nucleotides agree with TRBD1. There are 15 residues in the CDR3. The junction had 10 bases not matched to a gene; V was cut back by 5 bases and J by 4 bases. Germline loops: CDR1 MDHEN, CDR2 SYDVKM. CDR3 DNA sequence: TGTGCCAGCAGTGCCCCGACAGGGCGGGCCACTGAAGCTTTCTTT. Translating gives CASSAPTGRATEAFF.

This chain connects TRBV6-6 to TRBJ2-1, with 11 bases that match TRBD1. Unmatched junction bases numbered 4, after V lost 6 bases and J lost 3 bases. There are 15 residues in the CDR3. CDR1 and CDR2 from the germline V gene are MNHNY and SVGAGI (reference sequence). The CDR3: CASSSGTGGYNEQFF. In nucleotides, the CDR3 is TGTGCCAGCAGCTCCGGGACAGGGGGCTACAATGAGCAGTTCTTC.

The V gene is TRBV5-1, the J gene TRBJ2-1, with TRBD2 identical over 7 bases. V was pared by 2 bases and J by 4 bases, with 12 bases of the junction left unmatched. This CDR3 has 17 amino acids. CDR1 and CDR2 (germline): SGHRS, YFSETQ. In DNA, the CDR3 is TGCGCCAGCAGCTTCCAGCCCCCGGGCGGGAGTTACAATGAGCAGTTCTTC. The encoded protein is CASSFQPPGGSYNEQFF.

This clone was counted only a few times. The V call is TRBV2, the J call TRBJ2-3; D might be TRBD1 or TRBD2, each matching 5 bases. CDR1 SNHLY and CDR2 FYNNEI come from the germline V gene. The CDR3 is made up of 15 amino acids. V shed 4 bases and J shed 3 bases, with 14 bases lying between them. This chain's CDR3 is CASSVGAEGTDTQYF. In DNA, the CDR3 is TGTGCCAGCAGTGTTGGGGCCGAGGGGACAGATACGCAGTATTTT.

The rearrangement joins TRBV4-2 to TRBJ2-1, with a weak D call TRBD2 (5 bases). Trimming removed 0 bases from V and 8 bases from J, with 20 bases in between. Germline V gene data show CDR1 as LGHNA and CDR2 as YNFKEQ. The CDR3 extends over 17 amino acids. CDR3 DNA: TGTGCCAGCAGCCAAGAGCGGGCGGGCCTCAACGGGGATGAGCAGTTCTTC. Its translation is CASSQERAGLNGDEQFF.

The chain has TRBV11-2 and TRBJ1-5; D is undetermined. V was clipped by 0 bases and J by 1 base, with 4 bases between them. CDR3 size: 14 residues. Germline lookup yields CDR1 SGHAT and CDR2 FQNNGV. This CDR3 is CASSLEHSNQPQHF. The CDR3, as DNA: TGTGCCAGCAGCTTAGAGCACAGCAATCAGCCCCAGCATTTT.

The V and J genes are TRBV11-2 and TRBJ2-7, with 7 bases aligning to TRBD2. Trimming removed 3 bases from V and 1 base from J; junction bases left unmatched: 9. The CDR3 runs 16 residues. Looked up from germline, CDR1 is SGHAT and CDR2 is FQNNGV. The CDR3: CASSLGRAPLSYEQYF. CDR3 coding DNA: TGTGCCAGCAGCTTGGGGAGGGCACCCCTATCCTACGAGCAGTACTTC.

This clone showed up just a few times. The rearrangement joins TRBV6-4 to TRBJ2-6; the D is unclear. There are 14 residues in the CDR3. CDR1 MRHNA and CDR2 SNTAGT come from the germline V gene. V was shortened by 6 bases and J by 3 bases, with 9 bases between the two germline ends. CDR3: CASSQRVGANVLTF. CDR3 nucleotides: TGTGCCAGCAGCCAAAGGGTTGGGGCCAACGTCCTGACTTTC.

This clone was recorded a few times. J is TRBJ2-1 and V is TRBV5-1; 13 nucleotides agree with TRBD2. This CDR3 is built from 17 residues. The ends lost 2 bases at V and 7 bases at J; junction bases unmatched: 9. Germline V gene data show CDR1 as SGHRS and CDR2 as YFSETQ. Here the CDR3 reads CASSLLPRTSGSNEQFF. The CDR3 coding sequence is TGCGCCAGCAGCTTACTGCCCCGGACTAGCGGGAGTAATGAGCAGTTCTTC.